The clone carrying this T cell receptor beta chain was counted a few times. The antigen is undetermined. Germline CDR1 and CDR2: SGHRS and YFSETQ. The ends were cut back, 5 bases at V and 3 bases at J, with 14 bases in the middle. CDR3 length: 15 residues. General study points: The TCR gene usage of tumor memory CD4+ T cells clustered together with blood and lymph node memory CD4+ cells and with lymph node naive CD4+ cells. Tumor-infiltrating Treg TCR alpha and beta sequences overlapped most with tumor naive CD4+ T cells, then blood naive.

Full-length variable regions came from constant-region reverse primers plus semi-nested Nested Universal Primer A PCR. Each CDR3 protein gets one entry after TCRdb re-called the 5' RACE reads with MiXCR. The sample includes tens of thousands of distinct CDR3 sequences, 15% to 20% seen only once; the top ten take 2% to 2.5%. The TCR comes from a female donor with breast cancer. The material sequenced was naive CD4+ T cells sorted from blood. The subset was: naive CD4+ T cells, CD4+CD45RA+CD25-. The rearrangement uses TRBV5-1 and TRBJ2-2; D might be TRBD2 (5 bases). The CDR3 nucleotides are TGCGCCAGCAGGCCCACGGACTCCGACACCGGGGAGCTGTTTTTT. The encoded protein is CASRPTDSDTGELFF.